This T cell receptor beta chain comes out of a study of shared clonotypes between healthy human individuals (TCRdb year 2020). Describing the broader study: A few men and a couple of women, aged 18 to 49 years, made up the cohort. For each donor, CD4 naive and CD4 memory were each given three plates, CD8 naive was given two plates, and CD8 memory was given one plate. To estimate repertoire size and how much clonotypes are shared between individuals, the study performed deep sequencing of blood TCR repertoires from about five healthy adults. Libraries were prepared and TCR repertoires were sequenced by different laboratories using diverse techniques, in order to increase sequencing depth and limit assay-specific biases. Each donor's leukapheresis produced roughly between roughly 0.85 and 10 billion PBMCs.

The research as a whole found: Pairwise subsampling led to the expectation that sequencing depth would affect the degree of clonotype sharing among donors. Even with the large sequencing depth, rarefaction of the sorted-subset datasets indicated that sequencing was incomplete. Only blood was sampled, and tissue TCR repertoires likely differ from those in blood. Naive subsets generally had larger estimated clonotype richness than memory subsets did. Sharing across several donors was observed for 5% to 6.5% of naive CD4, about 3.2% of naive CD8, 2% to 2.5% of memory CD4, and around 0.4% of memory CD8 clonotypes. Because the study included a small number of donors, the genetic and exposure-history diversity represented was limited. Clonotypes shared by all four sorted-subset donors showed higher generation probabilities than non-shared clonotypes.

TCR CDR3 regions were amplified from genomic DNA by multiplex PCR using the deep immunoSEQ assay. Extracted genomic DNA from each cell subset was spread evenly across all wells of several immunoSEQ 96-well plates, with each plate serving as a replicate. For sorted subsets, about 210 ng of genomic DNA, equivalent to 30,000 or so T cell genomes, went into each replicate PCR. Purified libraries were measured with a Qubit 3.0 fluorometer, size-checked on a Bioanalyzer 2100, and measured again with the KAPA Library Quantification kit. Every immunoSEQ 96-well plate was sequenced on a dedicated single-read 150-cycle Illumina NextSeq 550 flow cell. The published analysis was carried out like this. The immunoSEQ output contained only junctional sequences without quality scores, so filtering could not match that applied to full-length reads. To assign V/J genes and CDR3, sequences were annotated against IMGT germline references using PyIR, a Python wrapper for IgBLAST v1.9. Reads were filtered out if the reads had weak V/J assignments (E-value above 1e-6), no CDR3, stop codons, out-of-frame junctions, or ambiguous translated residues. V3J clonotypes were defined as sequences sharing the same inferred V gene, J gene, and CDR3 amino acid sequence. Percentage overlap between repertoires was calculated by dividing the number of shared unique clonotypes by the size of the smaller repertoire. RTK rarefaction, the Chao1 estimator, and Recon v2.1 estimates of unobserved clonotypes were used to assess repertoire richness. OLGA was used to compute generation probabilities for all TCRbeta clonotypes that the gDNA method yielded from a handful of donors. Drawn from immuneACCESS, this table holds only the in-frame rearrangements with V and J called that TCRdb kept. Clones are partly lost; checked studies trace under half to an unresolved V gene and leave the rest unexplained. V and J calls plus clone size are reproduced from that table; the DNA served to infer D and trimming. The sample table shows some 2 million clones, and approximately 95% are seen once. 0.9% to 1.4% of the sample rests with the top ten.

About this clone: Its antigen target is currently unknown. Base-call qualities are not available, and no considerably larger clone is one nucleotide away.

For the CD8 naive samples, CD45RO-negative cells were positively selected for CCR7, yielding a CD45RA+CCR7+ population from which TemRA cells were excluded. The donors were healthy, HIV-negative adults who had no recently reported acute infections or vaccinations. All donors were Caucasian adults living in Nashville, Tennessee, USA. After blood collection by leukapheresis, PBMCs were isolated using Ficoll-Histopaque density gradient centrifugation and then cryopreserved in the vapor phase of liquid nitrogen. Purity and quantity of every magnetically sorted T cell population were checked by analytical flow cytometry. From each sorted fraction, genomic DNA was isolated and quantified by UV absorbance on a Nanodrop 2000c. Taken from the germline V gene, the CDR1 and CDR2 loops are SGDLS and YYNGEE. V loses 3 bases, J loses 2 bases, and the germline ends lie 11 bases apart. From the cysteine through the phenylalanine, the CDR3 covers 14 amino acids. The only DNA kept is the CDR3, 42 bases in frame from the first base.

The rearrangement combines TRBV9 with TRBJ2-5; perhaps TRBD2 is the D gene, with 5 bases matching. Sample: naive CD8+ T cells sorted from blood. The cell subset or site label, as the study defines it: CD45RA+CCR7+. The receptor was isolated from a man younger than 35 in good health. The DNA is TGTGCCAGCAGCGAGACTACTGCACAAGAGACCCAGTACTTC. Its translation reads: CASSETTAQETQYF. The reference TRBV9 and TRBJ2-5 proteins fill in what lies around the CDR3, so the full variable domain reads DSGVTQTPKHLITATGQRVTLRCSPRSGDLSVYWYQQSLDQGLQFLIQYYNGEERAKGNILERFSAQQFPDLHSELNLSSLELGDSALYFCASSETTAQETQYFGPGTRLLVL.